A single sample gave rise to the 32 T cell receptor beta chains below, sequenced in a study of blood T cell repertoires in COVID-19. The table came from immunoSEQ multiplex PCR; TCRdb's copy has only in-frame clones and leaves some out. This sample has 250,000 to 350,000 clones, with about 91% found just once. The sequenced material came from peripheral blood. These receptors originate from a woman aged 60 to 75 with acute or convalescent COVID-19.

This chain joins TRBV4-2 and TRBJ1-2, with no clear D. Between the trimmed V and J ends, which lost 0 bases and 4 bases, there was a span of 12 bases. Germline CDR1 is LGHNA and CDR2 is YNFKEQ. This CDR3 region has 15 residues. The CDR3: CASSQDRGTSYGYTF. In nucleotides, the CDR3 is TGTGCCAGCAGCCAAGATAGAGGAACTTCCTATGGCTACACCTTC.

This chain joins TRBV27 and TRBJ1-2; 9 bases align to TRBD1. The J segment lost 0 bases and the V segment lost 4 bases, leaving 6 bases of the junction unmatched. This CDR3 has 16 amino acids. Germline V lookup: CDR1 MNHEY, CDR2 SMNVEV (reference sequence). The CDR3 region has the DNA TGTGCCAGCAGTTACCGGCGGACAGGGGCTAACTATGGCTACACCTTC. Protein sequence: CASSYRRTGANYGYTF.

The chain has TRBV5-6 and TRBJ1-2; D unclear. The CDR3 covers 16 residues. CDR1 SGHDT and CDR2 YYEEEE come from the germline V gene. The V end was cut by 6 bases, the J end by 1 base, with 19 bases between. CDR3 residues: CASKFMAEKLNYGYTF. In DNA, the CDR3 is TGTGCCAGCAAGTTTATGGCGGAAAAGCTTAACTATGGCTACACCTTC.

The chain combines TRBV7-3 with TRBJ2-1; a weak D match, TRBD2 (5 bases). Germline values: CDR1 SGHTA, CDR2 FQGTGA. The ends were cut back, 5 bases at V and 1 base at J, with 9 bases in the middle. The CDR3 consists of 14 residues. The CDR3 nucleotides are TGTGCCAGCAGCAAAAGCGGTTCCTACAATGAGCAGTTCTTC. It encodes CASSKSGSYNEQFF.

The rearrangement links TRBV6-5 to TRBJ2-7; 7 bases are a match to TRBD1. CDR1 is MNHEY, CDR2 SVGAGI, per germline. The V gene end was trimmed by 8 bases and the J gene end by 2 bases; junction bases not matched to a gene: 9. This CDR3 has 14 residues. CDR3 protein: CASWDSQLTYEQYF. The DNA for the CDR3 is TGTGCCAGCTGGGACAGTCAGTTGACCTACGAGCAGTACTTC.

The V and J genes are TRBV7-9 and TRBJ2-5; 11 bases map to TRBD1. The CDR3 totals 15 residues. The germline CDR1 and CDR2 sequences are SEHNR and FQNEAQ (reference sequence). V lost 6 bases, J lost 5 bases, and 8 bases stayed unmatched. The CDR3 nucleotides read TGTGCCAGCAGTCTCGGACAGGGGGCGCGGGAGACCCAGTACTTC. It specifies CASSLGQGARETQYF.

The chain has TRBV25-1 and TRBJ2-3; the match to TRBD2 covers 8 bases. Germline CDR1 is MGHDK and CDR2 is SYGVNS. This CDR3 has 15 amino acids. With V trimmed by 4 bases and J by 4 bases, 7 bases remained unmatched. CDR3 in amino acids: CASSVKRGWSDTQYF. CDR3 sequence (DNA): TGTGCCAGCAGTGTTAAGCGGGGGTGGTCAGATACGCAGTATTTT.

V and J are TRBV6-1 and TRBJ1-5, with 8 bases aligning to TRBD1. The junction had 3 bases not matched to a gene; V was cut back by 0 bases and J by 5 bases. This CDR3 is built from 15 residues. Looked up from germline, CDR1 is MNHNS and CDR2 is SASEGT. In DNA form, the CDR3 reads TGTGCCAGCAGTGAAGCAAGCAGGGGGCATCAGCCCCAGCATTTT. Amino acid sequence: CASSEASRGHQPQHF.

This clone showed up many times. CDR3 in amino acids: CASSSPAGEQYF. CDR3 nucleotide sequence: TGTGCCAGCAGCTCCCCCGCGGGCGAGCAGTACTTC. The chain recombines TRBV7-9 with TRBJ2-7; a possible D gene is TRBD2 (5 bases). Trimming pared 4 bases from V and 6 bases from J, leaving 10 bases between. Per the germline V gene, CDR1 is SEHNR and CDR2 is FQNEAQ (reference sequence). CDR3 length: 12 residues.

The chain carries TRBV18 and TRBJ1-1; no clear D. The ends were cut back, 4 bases at V and 3 bases at J, with 9 bases in the middle. The CDR3 has 13 residues. From germline, CDR1 is KGHSH and CDR2 LQKENI. Here the CDR3 reads CASSLAGDTEAFF. In DNA form, the CDR3 reads TGTGCCAGCTCACTCGCCGGGGACACTGAAGCTTTCTTT.

A note on this clone: The junction shows a germline mismatch at one end, possibly a read error. The chain joins TRBV7-7 to TRBJ2-5; TRBD2 matches 10 bases. The CDR3 contains 14 residues. Germline-derived CDR1 and CDR2 are SSHAT and FNYEAQ (reference sequence). This CDR3 reads CASSSSGREETQYF. CDR3 DNA: TGTGCTAGCAGCTCGAGCGGGAGGGAAGAGACCCAGTACTTC.

J is TRBJ1-2 and V is TRBV4-3; D not resolved. Germline lookup yields CDR1 LGHNA and CDR2 YSLEER. Trimming removed 0 bases from V and 4 bases from J, with 12 bases in between. The CDR3 contains 15 residues. Here the CDR3 reads CASSQDQRGSYGYTF. CDR3 in DNA: TGCGCCAGCAGCCAAGACCAGCGAGGGTCCTATGGCTACACCTTC.

V and J are TRBV10-3 and TRBJ2-7; 10 nucleotides align to TRBD1. V dropped 7 bases and J dropped 7; count of bases not matched to a gene: 13. The V gene's germline CDR1 is ENHRY and CDR2 SYGVKD. The CDR3 is made up of 15 amino acids. The CDR3 sequence is CAITPSRDRGFEQYF. The CDR3 coding sequence is TGTGCCATCACCCCTTCCCGGGACAGGGGATTTGAGCAGTACTTC.

The chain has TRBV13 and TRBJ2-1; TRBD2 matches 11 bases. The V segment lost 0 bases and the J segment 2 bases; nucleotides outside the gene matches: 9. The CDR3 covers 19 residues. Looked up from germline, CDR1 is PRHDT and CDR2 is FYEKMQ (reference sequence). Here the CDR3 reads CASSLGLLAGGGPYNEQFF. The CDR3 bases are TGTGCCAGCAGCTTAGGCTTGCTAGCGGGAGGAGGCCCCTACAATGAGCAGTTCTTC.

Here the CDR3 reads CAWRAGKNNYNEQFF. CDR3 in DNA: TGTGCCTGGAGGGCGGGAAAGAATAACTACAATGAGCAGTTCTTC. The chain joins TRBV30 to TRBJ2-1; a weak D match, TRBD2 (6 bases). V lost 3 bases and J 3 bases, leaving 15 bases between the germline ends. Germline V CDR1 and CDR2: GTSNPN, SVGIG (reference sequence). The CDR3 has 15 residues.

This chain uses TRBV14 with TRBJ2-1, with 9 bases that match TRBD1. Looked up from germline, CDR1 is SGHDN and CDR2 is FVKESK. CDR3 size: 16 residues. J was trimmed by 4 bases and V by 2 bases; bases with no gene match: 6. The CDR3 sequence is CASSQPGTGSYNEQFF. CDR3 nucleotide sequence: TGTGCCAGCAGCCAACCCGGGACAGGGAGTTACAATGAGCAGTTCTTC.

As DNA, the CDR3 is TGCGCCAGCTCAAAAACGGGGGTTTCTAATGAAAAACTGTTTTTT. This codes for CASSKTGVSNEKLFF. The V call is TRBV5-1, the J call TRBJ1-4, with a tentative D call TRBD1 (5 bases). Trimming removed 7 bases at V and 3 bases at J, with 16 bases between. This CDR3 has 15 amino acids. Germline V lookup: CDR1 SGHRS, CDR2 YFSETQ.

In nucleotides, the CDR3 is TGTGCCAGCAGGCCGGGACTAGCGGCGGCAGATACGCAGTATTTT. It codes for CASRPGLAAADTQYF. The V and J genes are TRBV2 and TRBJ2-3, with 11 bases lining up with TRBD2. Germline V gene lookup returns CDR1 SNHLY and CDR2 FYNNEI. V dropped 6 bases and J dropped 4; count of bases not matched to a gene: 6. The CDR3 has 15 amino acids.

J is TRBJ2-7 and V is TRBV11-2; 9 bases align to TRBD2. This CDR3 is 18 amino acids long. Germline trimming cut 5 bases from V and 1 base from J; bases unmatched to any gene: 15. Germline V gene sequence: CDR1 SGHAT, CDR2 FQNNGV. The CDR3 DNA sequence: TGTGCCAGCAGCCCGCATGTCGTATTTGCGGGAGGGTCCTACGAGCAGTACTTC. It yields the protein CASSPHVVFAGGSYEQYF.

The chain uses TRBV3-1 (or the pseudogene TRBV3-2) and TRBJ2-3; the D gene is possibly TRBD1 (6 bases). This CDR3 comprises 12 residues. V was clipped by 3 bases and J by 7 bases, with 8 bases between them. CDR1 is LGHDT, CDR2 YNNKEL, per germline (reference sequence). CDR3 nucleotide sequence: TGTGCCAGCAGCCACCAGGGGAATACGCAGTATTTT. It codes for CASSHQGNTQYF.

The chain recombines TRBV11-2 with TRBJ1-1; D gene uncertain. There are 13 residues in the CDR3. CDR1 is SGHAT, CDR2 FQNNGV, per germline. The V end lost 5 bases, the J end lost 5 bases, and 12 bases lay between the germline ends. This chain's CDR3 is CASSAEPDTEAFF. The CDR3 DNA sequence: TGTGCCAGCAGCGCGGAACCCGATACTGAAGCTTTCTTT.

V and J are TRBV5-4 and TRBJ2-3; 14 positions match TRBD2. CDR1 is SGHNT and CDR2 is YYREEE in the germline V gene (reference sequence). The CDR3 is 19 amino acids. V was clipped by 0 bases and J by 3 bases; unmatched bases: 9. The CDR3 region is CASSLAMTSGGAKTDTQYF. In DNA, the CDR3 is TGTGCCAGCAGCTTGGCCATGACTAGCGGGGGGGCAAAAACAGATACGCAGTATTTT.

The V call is TRBV28, the J call TRBJ2-3; 8 nucleotides agree with TRBD2. CDR3 length: 17 amino acids. V shed 6 bases, J shed 6 bases, and the junction held 17 bases outside the gene matches. Germline V gene data show CDR1 as MDHEN and CDR2 as SYDVKM. CDR3 protein: CASSSPGTGGFRDTQYF. The DNA of the CDR3 is TGTGCCAGCAGCTCCCCCGGCACGGGAGGGTTCCGGGATACGCAGTATTTT.

CDR3 in amino acids: CSASEGAGYGYTF. The CDR3 bases are TGCAGTGCTAGTGAAGGGGCAGGGTATGGCTACACCTTC. This rearrangement joins TRBV20-1 to TRBJ1-2; a weak D match, TRBD1 (5 bases). Trimming left V 3 bases short and J 5 bases short, with 13 bases between. Looked up from germline, CDR1 is DFQATT and CDR2 is SNEGSKA (reference sequence). The CDR3 is made up of 13 amino acids.

The DNA of the CDR3 is TGTGCCAGCAGTACGGACAGCAACTATGGCTACACCTTC. It encodes CASSTDSNYGYTF. The chain combines TRBV6-5 with TRBJ1-2; a weak D match, TRBD1 (6 bases). This CDR3 has 13 amino acids. Germline values: CDR1 MNHEY, CDR2 SVGAGI. V lost 5 bases and J 2 bases, leaving 9 bases between the germline ends.

This clone appeared a single time. The V gene is TRBV28, the J gene TRBJ1-1; 8 bases are shared with TRBD1. V was pared by 5 bases and J by 0 bases, with 5 bases of the junction left unmatched. The CDR3 has 15 residues. Germline V gene sequence: CDR1 MDHEN, CDR2 SYDVKM. The CDR3: CASSQKDRVNTEAFF. The CDR3, as DNA: TGTGCCAGCAGTCAAAAGGACAGGGTGAACACTGAAGCTTTCTTT.

The chain joins TRBV7-2 to TRBJ1-1, with a tentative D call TRBD1 (6 bases). This CDR3 contains 14 residues. Trimming shortened V by 3 bases and J by 4 bases, and 12 bases separated the two germline ends. Germline CDR1 SGHTA, CDR2 FQGNSA. The CDR3 DNA is TGTGCCAGCAGCTTTCTTGACAGGATCACTGAAGCTTTCTTT. It is translated as CASSFLDRITEAFF.

This chain connects TRBV7-9 to TRBJ1-6; tentatively, D is TRBD1 (6 bases). CDR1 and CDR2 from the germline V gene are SEHNR and FQNEAQ (reference sequence). Trimming took 3 bases from V and 13 from J, leaving 16 bases between them. This CDR3 comprises 14 residues. In DNA, the CDR3 is TGTGCCAGCAGCTTTTCGCAGGGGCCTTTCCCCCTCCACTTT. It codes for CASSFSQGPFPLHF.

This chain connects TRBV5-4 to TRBJ2-7, with 9 bases that match TRBD2. Germline V gene lookup returns CDR1 SGHNT and CDR2 YYREEE (reference sequence). Trimming cost V 3 bases and J 7 bases; bases outside gene matches: 17. The CDR3 has 17 amino acids. DNA of the CDR3: TGTGCCAGCAGCTACCGTTGGGTAGCGGGAGTTGTAGAAGAGCAGTACTTC. It is translated as CASSYRWVAGVVEEQYF.

This chain uses TRBV5-5 with TRBJ2-7; TRBD2 is a possible D gene (5 bases). CDR3 length: 16 amino acids. The V gene's germline CDR1 is SGHKS and CDR2 YYEKEE (reference sequence). Deletions cut 4 bases from V and 2 bases from J, with 19 bases between. The DNA for the CDR3 is TGTGCCAGCAGCCCCGCCAGGAGCGGAGGCCCCTACGAGCAGTACTTC. Protein product: CASSPARSGGPYEQYF.

The chain employs TRBV3-1 (or the pseudogene TRBV3-2) and TRBJ2-7; 15 bases line up with TRBD2. J lost 3 bases, V lost 0 bases, and 6 bases had no gene match. This CDR3 region has 18 residues. Germline V gives CDR1 LGHDT, CDR2 YNNKEL (reference sequence). Here the CDR3 DNA reads TGTGCCAGCAGCCAAGAGAGGACTAGCGGGAGGGCAGTCTACGAGCAGTACTTC. This encodes CASSQERTSGRAVYEQYF.

This sequence joins TRBV6-6 and TRBJ2-7; 7 nucleotides match TRBD1. Germline CDR1 reads MNHNY; CDR2 reads SVGAGI (reference sequence). CDR3 length: 14 residues. J lost 2 bases, V lost 2 bases, and 3 bases had no gene match. Written as DNA, the CDR3 is TGTGCCAGCAGTTACAGCCAGGGGGCCTACGAGCAGTACTTC. This translates into CASSYSQGAYEQYF.